This is a list of T cell receptor beta chains from one sample in a study of T cell changes during pregnancy in multiple sclerosis. Here immunoSEQ multiplex PCR was the method, and the copy in TCRdb shows in-frame clones only, minus some. This repertoire shows about 79,000 clones, around nine tenths found once; its top ten account for less than 0.6%. The starting material was CD4+ T cells from peripheral blood mononuclear cells, obtained in the second trimester of pregnancy. The receptors were sampled from a female donor with multiple sclerosis, enrolled in a pregnancy study. CDR3s include the opening cysteine and the closing phenylalanine or tryptophan. Each record gives: V gene, J gene, D gene, clone size, CDR3 DNA, CDR3 protein. A D gene is named only where the DNA matches it firmly. A row's size may be missing; if present it is once, few, many or a size class.

V: TRBV6-6
J: TRBJ2-3
D: TRBD1
size: few
DNA: TGTGCCAGCAGTTACACGACAGGGGGCGGCACAGATACGCAGTATTTT
CDR3: CASSYTTGGGTDTQYF

V: TRBV11-2
J: TRBJ2-7
D: TRBD1
size: -
DNA: TGTGCCAGCAGCTCGACAGGGTTTTCCGAGCAGTACTTC
CDR3: CASSSTGFSEQYF

V: TRBV5-1
J: TRBJ2-5
D: -
size: -
DNA: TGCGCCAGCAGCCCCCTGGTCAGGACAGGAGGGGGGGAGACCCAGTACTTC
CDR3: CASSPLVRTGGGETQYF

V: TRBV7-2
J: TRBJ1-2
D: TRBD1
size: -
DNA: TGTGCCAGCGGCTTATTGGACAGGGTAAACTATGGCTACACCTTC
CDR3: CASGLLDRVNYGYTF

V: TRBV2
J: TRBJ1-1
D: TRBD1
size: -
DNA: TGTGCCAGCAGTGCCACAGGGGCGAACACTGAAGCTTTCTTT
CDR3: CASSATGANTEAFF

V: TRBV5-4
J: TRBJ2-7
D: TRBD2
size: once
DNA: TGTGCCAGCAGCTCCGCGACGACTAGCGGATCCTACGAGCAGTACTTC
CDR3: CASSSATTSGSYEQYF

V: TRBV11-2
J: TRBJ1-2
D: -
size: -
DNA: TGTGCCAGCAGCCCCGCTTTCCTAGCTAACTATGGCTACACCTTC
CDR3: CASSPAFLANYGYTF

V: TRBV7-2
J: TRBJ1-5
D: TRBD1
size: -
DNA: TGTGCCAGCAGTCCCCAGGGGGGCGTCAATCAGCCCCAGCATTTT
CDR3: CASSPQGGVNQPQHF

V: TRBV2
J: TRBJ1-1
D: -
size: -
DNA: TGTGCCAGCAGTGAAATGGGGGAGGGTGAAGCTTTCTTT
CDR3: CASSEMGEGEAFF

V: TRBV30
J: TRBJ2-5
D: TRBD1
size: -
DNA: TGTGCCTGGAGTAGACAGGGAGAGACCCAGTACTTC
CDR3: CAWSRQGETQYF

V: TRBV6-1
J: TRBJ2-1
D: -
size: -
DNA: TGTGCCAGCAGTGAGTCACCCAGCTCCTACAATGAGCAGTTCTTC
CDR3: CASSESPSSYNEQFF

V: TRBV15
J: TRBJ2-7
D: TRBD1
size: -
DNA: TGTGCCACCAGCCTGGGGGGACAGGGAGGGGGCGAGCAGTACTTC
CDR3: CATSLGGQGGGEQYF

V: TRBV5-4
J: TRBJ2-5
D: TRBD1
size: -
DNA: TGTGCCAGCAGCTTGTGGACAGGGCCTAAAGAGACCCAGTACTTC
CDR3: CASSLWTGPKETQYF

V: TRBV1
J: TRBJ1-6
D: -
size: few
DNA: TGCACCAGCAGCCACCCCTTGGGGGCGCCTTGGGATTCACCCCTCCACTTT
CDR3: CTSSHPLGAPWDSPLHF

V: TRBV29-1
J: TRBJ1-1
D: -
size: -
DNA: TGCAGCGTCTACCGGGCCACTAGCAACACTGAAGCTTTCTTT
CDR3: CSVYRATSNTEAFF

V: TRBV18
J: TRBJ2-2
D: -
size: -
DNA: TGTGCCAGCTCACCACTTCCAGAACCACCCGGGGAGCTGTTTTTT
CDR3: CASSPLPEPPGELFF

V: TRBV5-1
J: TRBJ2-3
D: TRBD1
size: -
DNA: TGCGCCAGCAGCACAGGGGACACTCCTAGCACAGATACGCAGTATTTT
CDR3: CASSTGDTPSTDTQYF

V: TRBV30
J: TRBJ1-1
D: -
size: -
DNA: TGTGCCTGGGGGACCAGGGGTGAAGCTTTCTTT
CDR3: CAWGTRGEAFF

V: TRBV5-4
J: TRBJ2-3
D: TRBD2
size: -
DNA: TGTGCCAGCAGCTTGACTAGCGGGGGGGCCTTAGATACGCAGTATTTT
CDR3: CASSLTSGGALDTQYF

V: TRBV5-1
J: TRBJ2-5
D: TRBD1
size: -
DNA: TGCGCCAGCAGCTTGGGGACAGGGGTTGGCGAGACCCAGTACTTC
CDR3: CASSLGTGVGETQYF

V: TRBV27
J: TRBJ2-1
D: TRBD2
size: -
DNA: TGTGCCAGCAGCCCCAGAGGCGGGGGGGGAAACAATGAGCAGTTCTTC
CDR3: CASSPRGGGGNNEQFF

V: TRBV30
J: TRBJ1-1
D: TRBD1
size: few
DNA: TGTGCCTGGAACCCCGGGACAGTGAACACTGAAGCTTTCTTT
CDR3: CAWNPGTVNTEAFF

V: TRBV6-6
J: TRBJ1-5
D: TRBD1
size: -
DNA: TGTGCCAGCAGGCGGGACAGTAGCAATCAGCCCCAGCATTTT
CDR3: CASRRDSSNQPQHF

V: TRBV19
J: TRBJ2-7
D: TRBD2
size: -
DNA: TGTGCCAGTAGACCTAGCGGGCTAAAGTCCTACGAGCAGTACTTC
CDR3: CASRPSGLKSYEQYF

V: TRBV6-6
J: TRBJ1-3
D: TRBD1
size: few
DNA: TGTGCCAGCAGTATCCAGACAGGGCGATCCGGAAACACCATATATTTT
CDR3: CASSIQTGRSGNTIYF

V: TRBV19
J: TRBJ1-1
D: -
size: -
DNA: TGTGCCAGTAGTATATGGCAGGGGCCGGGGAACACTGAAGCTTTCTTT
CDR3: CASSIWQGPGNTEAFF

V: TRBV9
J: TRBJ1-4
D: -
size: -
DNA: TGTGCCAGCAGCGTAGATGCAGGGAGGGATGAAAAACTGTTTTTT
CDR3: CASSVDAGRDEKLFF

V: TRBV19
J: TRBJ1-3
D: -
size: few
DNA: TGTGCCAGTAGCCGACAGTCTTTCTCTGGAAACACCATATATTTT
CDR3: CASSRQSFSGNTIYF

V: TRBV28
J: TRBJ1-3
D: TRBD1
size: once
DNA: TGTGCCAGCAGTTCAGGGGGGCAAGGAAACACCATATATTTT
CDR3: CASSSGGQGNTIYF

V: TRBV7-2
J: TRBJ2-2
D: TRBD2
size: -
DNA: TGTGCCAGCAGCTCGACTAGCGGGGGGGCATTTTCCGGGGAGCTGTTTTTT
CDR3: CASSSTSGGAFSGELFF

V: TRBV18
J: TRBJ2-7
D: -
size: -
DNA: TGTGCCAGCTCACTGTCCGGACAGCCCTACGAGCAGTACTTC
CDR3: CASSLSGQPYEQYF

V: TRBV28
J: TRBJ2-7
D: -
size: -
DNA: TGTGCCAGCAGTCAAGGACAGTACGAGCAGTACTTC
CDR3: CASSQGQYEQYF

V: TRBV5-1
J: TRBJ1-2
D: TRBD1
size: -
DNA: TGCGCCAGCAGCTTGGACTGGGACAGGCTTTATGGCTACACCTTC
CDR3: CASSLDWDRLYGYTF

V: TRBV6-6
J: TRBJ2-6
D: -
size: once
DNA: TGTGCCAGCAGTTCTCTTTCAGGGTCTGTGGCCAACGTCCTGACTTTC
CDR3: CASSSLSGSVANVLTF

V: TRBV27
J: TRBJ1-2
D: TRBD1
size: few
DNA: TGTGCCAGCAGTTTTAAAGACAGGGCTGGCTACACCTTC
CDR3: CASSFKDRAGYTF

V: TRBV5-4
J: TRBJ2-7
D: -
size: -
DNA: TGTGCCAGCAGCCTGACAGGTCCGACTGGATTCTACGAGCAGTACTTC
CDR3: CASSLTGPTGFYEQYF

V: TRBV4-1
J: TRBJ1-2
D: TRBD1
size: -
DNA: TGCGCCAGCAGCCAACGTACAGGGGATGGCTACACCTTC
CDR3: CASSQRTGDGYTF

V: TRBV19
J: TRBJ1-4
D: -
size: -
DNA: TGTGCCAGTAGACCGGGGGCAACTAATGAAAAACTGTTTTTT
CDR3: CASRPGATNEKLFF

V: TRBV19
J: TRBJ2-7
D: TRBD1
size: -
DNA: TGTGCCAGTAGTGCTACGAGACAGGGTCCCTTGGATTTC
CDR3: CASSATRQGPLDF

V: TRBV5-1
J: TRBJ1-1
D: TRBD1
size: -
DNA: TGCGCCAGCAGCCGGACAGGTGGAGGGACTGAAGCTTTCTTT
CDR3: CASSRTGGGTEAFF

V: TRBV28
J: TRBJ1-1
D: TRBD1
size: -
DNA: TGTGCCAGCAGTTTCCAGGGGGCGGCTACTGAAGCTTTCTTT
CDR3: CASSFQGAATEAFF

V: TRBV29-1
J: TRBJ1-1
D: TRBD1
size: -
DNA: TGCAGCGCTGGGGACAGGGGCAACACTGAAGCTTTCTTT
CDR3: CSAGDRGNTEAFF

V: TRBV7-8
J: TRBJ1-1
D: -
size: -
DNA: TGTGCCAGCAGCTTAGATCCACAGGGTTACACTGAAGCTTTCTTT
CDR3: CASSLDPQGYTEAFF

V: TRBV9
J: TRBJ1-6
D: TRBD1
size: few
DNA: TGTGCCAGCAGCGTAGGGCAGGGGGGTAATTCACCCCTCCACTTT
CDR3: CASSVGQGGNSPLHF

V: TRBV19
J: TRBJ2-2
D: -
size: -
DNA: TGTGCCAGTAAGAGGTTCGCGAACACCGGGGAGCTGTTTTTT
CDR3: CASKRFANTGELFF

V: TRBV5-1
J: TRBJ2-5
D: TRBD1
size: -
DNA: TGCGCCAGCAGCCCCGCGCCGGGACAGGGGGCACTCTACTTC
CDR3: CASSPAPGQGALYF

V: TRBV28
J: TRBJ2-5
D: -
size: -
DNA: TGTGCCAGCAGTCCTTACAGTGGGGAGACCCAGTACTTC
CDR3: CASSPYSGETQYF

V: TRBV15
J: TRBJ2-5
D: -
size: -
DNA: TGTGCCACCAGCAGAGTCGGAGAGACCCAGTACTTC
CDR3: CATSRVGETQYF

V: TRBV6-6
J: TRBJ2-2
D: -
size: -
DNA: TGTGCCTACAGGGTGAACACCGGGGAGCTGTTTTTT
CDR3: CAYRVNTGELFF

V: TRBV19
J: TRBJ1-1
D: -
size: -
DNA: TGTGCCACCCGGGGGTACGAGGACACTGAAGCTTTCTTT
CDR3: CATRGYEDTEAFF